These 14 T cell receptor beta chains originate from one sample sequenced in a study of PD-1 blockade in classical Hodgkin lymphoma. Time point specified: cycle 4 day 1 (C4D1), after about 6 weeks of nivolumab. Relapses following autologous stem cell transplantation were seen in all patients, with brentuximab vedotin exposure varying. Using immunoSEQ multiplex PCR, the repertoire was profiled, and TCRdb retains in-frame clones only, with some absent. The sample contains approximately 65,000 clones, about 90% of which appear only once. This sample comprised peripheral blood mononuclear cells (PBMCs), obtained before the fourth cycle of nivolumab. The receptors shown here come from a human donor with classical Hodgkin lymphoma.

The chain combines TRBV30 with TRBJ2-7, with D possibly matching TRBD2 (5 bases). Germline V gene data show CDR1 as GTSNPN and CDR2 as SVGIG (reference sequence). V lost 4 bases to trimming and J lost 4 bases, with 11 bases between them. The CDR3 totals 12 residues. The CDR3 DNA is TGTGCCTGGAAATCCAGGACTTACGAGCAGTACTTC. Translating gives CAWKSRTYEQYF.

CDR3 sequence (DNA): TGTGCCATCAGGTACGAGACCCAGTACTTC. Protein product: CAIRYETQYF. The V and J genes are TRBV10-3 and TRBJ2-5; D is unresolved. The V end was cut by 6 bases, the J end by 5 bases, with 4 bases between. CDR3 size: 10 residues. From germline, CDR1 is ENHRY and CDR2 SYGVKD.

The V call is TRBV2, the J call TRBJ2-3, with D unresolved. Germline lookup yields CDR1 SNHLY and CDR2 FYNNEI. The CDR3 length is 13 residues. V lost 3 bases and J lost 7, with 11 bases in between. CDR3 region: CASSDSDGYTQYF. The CDR3 DNA reads as TGTGCCAGCAGTGATTCGGACGGTTATACGCAGTATTTT.

This chain connects TRBV4-1 to TRBJ2-7; no clear D. Per germline, CDR1 MGHRA and CDR2 YSYEKL. The CDR3 consists of 13 residues. V gave up 1 base and J gave up 1 base, with 5 bases separating them. The chain's CDR3 is CASSQVQSYEQYF. The DNA for the CDR3 is TGCGCCAGCAGCCAAGTACAATCCTACGAGCAGTACTTC.

The chain is built from TRBV6-6 and TRBJ2-1; possibly TRBD1 for D (5 bases). Germline V gene lookup returns CDR1 MNHNY and CDR2 SVGAGI (reference sequence). Trimming left V 2 bases short and J 5 bases short, with 13 bases between. There are 15 residues in the CDR3. CDR3 residues: CASSYTGRNDNEQFF. The CDR3 nucleotides are TGTGCCAGCAGTTACACAGGCAGAAACGACAATGAGCAGTTCTTC.

The chain employs TRBV4-1 and TRBJ2-7, with 9 bases aligning to TRBD2. J gave up 2 bases and V 1 base, and 9 bases lay outside the gene matches. The CDR3 extends over 17 amino acids. The germline gives CDR1 MGHRA, CDR2 YSYEKL. The CDR3, as DNA: TGCGCCAGCAGCCAAGTTTTAGCGGGGGACCCAACCTACGAGCAGTACTTC. Encoded protein: CASSQVLAGDPTYEQYF.

The chain has TRBV2 and TRBJ2-2; 8 bases agree with TRBD2. V shed 10 bases and J 6 bases; nucleotides not matched to a gene: 4. Germline V gene sequence: CDR1 SNHLY, CDR2 FYNNEI. The CDR3 has 12 amino acids. This CDR3 is CATRGGSGELFF. For the CDR3, the DNA is TGTGCCACTCGGGGGGGGTCCGGGGAGCTGTTTTTT. Drawing the rest from reference TRBV2 and TRBJ2-2, the complete variable domain is EPEVTQTPSHQVTQMGQEVILRCVPISNHLYFYWYRQILGQKVEFLVSFYNNEISEKSEIFDDQFSVERPDGSNFTLKIRSTKLEDSAMYFCATRGGSGELFFGEGSRLTVL.

The rearrangement links TRBV5-6 to TRBJ2-3; 9 positions agree with TRBD2. Germline CDR1 and CDR2: SGHDT and YYEEEE. CDR3 length: 15 residues. J lost 5 bases, V lost 5 bases, and 9 bases had no gene match. The CDR3, as DNA: TGTGCCAGCAGTATGGGCGGGGGGGCTGGAGATACGCAGTATTTT. Its protein product is CASSMGGGAGDTQYF.

The rearrangement joins TRBV12-2 to TRBJ1-1. TRBV12-2 is recorded as a pseudogene. This CDR3 spans 16 amino acids. The CDR3 DNA reads TGTGCAAGTCGCTTAGATGTATGGTCGGCTAACACTGAAGCTTTCTTT. Encoded protein: CASRLDVWSANTEAFF.

The chain carries TRBV20-1 and TRBJ2-3; D is unresolved. The CDR3 runs to 9 residues. From germline, CDR1 is DFQATT and CDR2 SNEGSKA (reference sequence). The CDR3 spells CTRSGAQYF. Written as DNA, the CDR3 is TGCACCAGGTCCGGTGCGCAGTATTTT.

This clone appeared a single time. The genes are TRBV13 and TRBJ1-5; the match to TRBD1 covers 7 bases. Germline lookup yields CDR1 PRHDT and CDR2 FYEKMQ (reference sequence). Trimming at V came to 4 bases and at J to 4 bases, leaving 1 base not matched to a gene. CDR3 length: 13 residues. The DNA of the CDR3 is TGTGCCAGCAGCTCAGGGGGGAATCAGCCCCAGCATTTT. It translates to CASSSGGNQPQHF.

This chain connects TRBV6-5 to TRBJ1-3; D perhaps matches TRBD1 (5 bases). The CDR3 totals 15 residues. The V and J ends lost 0 bases and 4 bases respectively, with 10 bases between them. CDR1 and CDR2 (germline): MNHEY, SVGAGI. The CDR3 loop is CASSYSGADGNTIYF. CDR3 in DNA: TGTGCCAGCAGTTACTCCGGGGCGGACGGAAACACCATATATTTT.

V gene TRBV30 combines with J gene TRBJ1-1; D uncertain. CDR3 length: 13 amino acids. The V end lost 1 base, the J end lost 5 bases, and 11 bases lay between the germline ends. Germline CDR1 GTSNPN, CDR2 SVGIG (reference sequence). In DNA, the CDR3 is TGTGCCTGGAGTGGTAGCGGGAGGACTGAAGCTTTCTTT. Translation: CAWSGSGRTEAFF.

The chain employs TRBV11-2 and TRBJ2-7; D not resolved. The CDR3 has 13 residues. V was trimmed by 5 bases and J by 4 bases, leaving 12 bases between them. Germline V gene sequence: CDR1 SGHAT, CDR2 FQNNGV. CDR3 sequence: CASSRYTQYEQYF. As DNA, the CDR3 is TGTGCCAGCAGCCGATATACACAGTACGAGCAGTACTTC.